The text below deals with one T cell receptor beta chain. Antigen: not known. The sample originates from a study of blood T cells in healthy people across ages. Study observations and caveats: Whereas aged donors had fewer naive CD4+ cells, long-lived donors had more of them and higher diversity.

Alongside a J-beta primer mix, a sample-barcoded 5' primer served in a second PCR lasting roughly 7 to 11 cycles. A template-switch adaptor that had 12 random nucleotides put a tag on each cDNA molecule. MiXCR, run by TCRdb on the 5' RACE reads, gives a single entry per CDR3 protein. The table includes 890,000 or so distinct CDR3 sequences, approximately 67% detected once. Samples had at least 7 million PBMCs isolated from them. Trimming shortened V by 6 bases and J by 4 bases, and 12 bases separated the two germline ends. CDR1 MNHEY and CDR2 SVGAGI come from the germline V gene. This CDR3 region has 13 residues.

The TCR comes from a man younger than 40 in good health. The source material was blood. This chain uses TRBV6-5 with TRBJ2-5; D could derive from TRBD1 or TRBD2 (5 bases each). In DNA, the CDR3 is TGTGCCAGCAGGGGGGACGAGAGAGAGACCCAGTACTTC. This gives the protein CASRGDERETQYF.